This T cell receptor beta chain was obtained from a study of early T cells in non-severe SARS-CoV-2 infection. The V gene's germline CDR1 is GTSNPN and CDR2 SVGIG (reference sequence). V lost 1 base, J lost 0 bases, and 9 bases stayed unmatched. This CDR3 has 17 amino acids. TCRdb itself ran the 5' RACE reads through MiXCR, one entry per CDR3 protein. The sample includes 100,000 to 150,000 distinct CDR3 sequences, about 15% seen only once; the top ten take 21%. This clonotype was seen only a few times. The sample was whole blood. The chain combines TRBV30 with TRBJ2-1; 7 bases fit TRBD1. The source of this sequence is an adult who was a healthcare worker with PCR-confirmed SARS-CoV-2 infection or an uninfected control (not recorded which). As DNA, the CDR3 is TGTGCCTGGAGTGCGGGGACAGAGCGACCCTCCTACAATGAGCAGTTCTTC. Amino acid sequence: CAWSAGTERPSYNEQFF.